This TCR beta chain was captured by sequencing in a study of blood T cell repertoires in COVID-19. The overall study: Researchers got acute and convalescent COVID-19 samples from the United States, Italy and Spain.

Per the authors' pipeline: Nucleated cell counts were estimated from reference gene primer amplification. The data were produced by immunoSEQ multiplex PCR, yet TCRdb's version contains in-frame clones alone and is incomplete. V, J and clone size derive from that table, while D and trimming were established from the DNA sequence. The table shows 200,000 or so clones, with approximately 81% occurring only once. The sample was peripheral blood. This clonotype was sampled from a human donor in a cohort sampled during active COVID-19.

CDR3 protein: CASSPSVSSYNEQFF. DNA of the CDR3: TGTGCCAGCAGTCCTAGCGTGAGCTCCTACAATGAGCAGTTCTTC. The chain combines TRBV6-4 with TRBJ2-1; the D gene is possibly TRBD2 (6 bases). V lost 5 bases and J 0 bases, leaving 11 bases between the germline ends. The CDR3 runs to 15 residues. CDR1 and CDR2 from the germline V gene are MRHNA and SNTAGT.